The 21 T cell receptor beta chains below come from one sample, sequenced in a study of Graves' ophthalmopathy and Graves' hyperthyroidism. The authors amplified TCR beta CDR3 regions from RNA transcripts. First-round RT-PCR used HTBI primers; second-round multiplex PCR followed. TCRdb re-analysed the multiplex PCR reads in MiXCR, keeping a single row per CDR3 protein. The sample yields 560,000 or so distinct CDR3 sequences, under 40% seen once. Sequencing was performed on peripheral blood or thyroid tissue (not recorded which). The source is an adult man with Graves' hyperthyroidism.

V and J are TRBV15 and TRBJ1-2; D not resolved. The CDR3 contains 14 residues. V lost 0 bases and J 4 bases, leaving 9 bases between the germline ends. From germline, CDR1 is LNHNV and CDR2 YYDKDF (reference sequence). Written as DNA, the CDR3 is TGTGCCACCAGCAGAGACCGGAGCGGCTATGGCTACACCTTC. It encodes CATSRDRSGYGYTF. Variable domain in full (rest from reference TRBV15 and TRBJ1-2): DAMVIQNPRYQVTQFGKPVTLSCSQTLNHNVMYWYQQKSSQAPKLLFHYYDKDFNNEADTPDNFQSRRPNTSFCFLDIRSPGLGDTAMYLCATSRDRSGYGYTFGSGTRLTVV.

About this clonotype itself: A much larger clone is a single base away; this may be a read error. The chain joins TRBV5-4 to TRBJ2-7; 8 positions match TRBD1. Germline V gives CDR1 SGHNT, CDR2 YYREEE (reference sequence). This CDR3 contains 14 residues. The CDR3 bases are TGTGCCAACAGCCCGACACAGGGGGGATACGAGCAGTACTTC. Translating gives CANSPTQGGYEQYF.

This clonotype showed up many times. The V gene is TRBV7-3, the J gene TRBJ2-7; D unclear. The CDR3 is 13 residues long. Germline loops: CDR1 SGHTA, CDR2 FQGTGA. Trimming removed 6 bases from V and 6 bases from J, with 15 bases in between. The CDR3 sequence is CASSPGQEREQYF. The CDR3, as DNA: TGTGCCAGCAGTCCGGGCCAAGAACGCGAGCAGTACTTC.

This CDR3 is CASARTGGEQYF. In nucleotides, the CDR3 is TGTGCTAGTGCCCGGACAGGGGGCGAGCAGTACTTC. The V call is TRBV12-5, the J call TRBJ2-7, with TRBD1 identical over 10 bases. The CDR3 is 12 amino acids. J lost 6 bases, V lost 7 bases, and 3 bases had no gene match. The germline V gene has CDR1 LGHNT and CDR2 FRNRAP.

This clonotype has a count of ten or more. The chain carries TRBV5-4 and TRBJ2-2; D is ambiguous. Trimming cost V 0 bases and J 6 bases, with 15 bases left between them. The CDR3 spans 16 residues. Germline V gene lookup returns CDR1 SGHNT and CDR2 YYREEE (reference sequence). The CDR3 DNA reads as TGTGCCAGCAGCTTGGATTGGCGGCTAGATCCCGGGGAGCTGTTTTTT. Translation: CASSLDWRLDPGELFF.

Notes on this clonotype: The junction departs from germline at one end; a sequencing error may be responsible. The rearrangement uses TRBV7-9 and TRBJ1-2, with D unclear. Germline CDR1 is SEHNR and CDR2 is FQNEAQ (reference sequence). This CDR3 has 16 amino acids. CDR3 DNA: TGCGCCAGCAGCTTGTCTCCCCAGAATACCCTCTATGGCCACACCTTC. Encoded protein: CASSLSPQNTLYGHTF.

This clonotype was detected ten times or more. The J gene is TRBJ1-3, the V gene TRBV12-3 or TRBV12-4; D is undetermined. Trimming took 7 bases from V and 0 from J, leaving 7 bases between them. This CDR3 contains 13 residues. CDR3 DNA sequence: TGTGCCAGCACGCAGTTCTCTGGAAACACCATATATTTT. It specifies CASTQFSGNTIYF.

A note on this clonotype: A much larger clone is a single base away; this may be a read error. This rearrangement joins TRBV9 to TRBJ2-7; TRBD2 aligns across 8 bases. CDR1 and CDR2 (germline): SGDLS, YYNGEE. The CDR3 is made up of 15 amino acids. For the CDR3, the DNA is TGTGTCAGCAGCGCCTCCGGGACTAGTTATAACGAGCAGTACTTC. This sequence encodes CVSSASGTSYNEQYF. The full variable domain, with the rest looked up from reference TRBV9 and TRBJ2-7, is DSGVTQTPKHLITATGQRVTLRCSPRSGDLSVYWYQQSLDQGLQFLIQYYNGEERAKGNILERFSAQQFPDLHSELNLSSLELGDSALYFCVSSASGTSYNEQYFGPGTRLTVT.

V usage is TRBV29-1 and J usage is TRBJ2-7; 12 positions match TRBD2. Losses at the gene ends were 4 bases for V and 7 bases for J; bases not matched to a gene: 11. Germline loops: CDR1 SQVTM, CDR2 ANQGSEA. The CDR3 has 15 amino acids. The CDR3 loop is CSVGTSGTSYNEQYF. CDR3 sequence (DNA): TGCAGCGTTGGGACTAGCGGGACCTCCTACAATGAGCAGTACTTC.

The chain carries TRBV19 and TRBJ2-2; D might be TRBD2 (6 bases). The CDR3 covers 15 residues. The ends were cut back, 8 bases at V and 1 base at J, with 14 bases in the middle. Germline-derived CDR1 and CDR2 are LNHDA and SQIVND (reference sequence). For the CDR3, the DNA is TGTGCCAGTCTGGATGGCGGGAAGAACACCGGGGAGCTGTTTTTT. Residues: CASLDGGKNTGELFF.

This chain connects TRBV24-1 to TRBJ2-3; 7 nucleotides line up with TRBD2. From germline, CDR1 is KGHDR and CDR2 SFDVKD. J was trimmed by 3 bases and V by 1 base; bases with no gene match: 15. The CDR3 spans 19 residues. The CDR3 DNA follows: TGTGCCACCAGTGATTTACGGGTCGGAACTAGCGTTGCAACAGATACGCAGTATTTT. Translating gives CATSDLRVGTSVATDTQYF.

This clonotype was counted ten times or more. The chain couples TRBV2 to TRBJ2-2; D is possibly TRBD1 or TRBD2 (5 bases each). Germline V lookup: CDR1 SNHLY, CDR2 FYNNEI. Trimming left V 0 bases short and J 1 base short, with 12 bases between. This CDR3 is 17 amino acids long. CDR3 residues: CASSEAVGAWNTGELFF. In DNA, the CDR3 is TGTGCCAGCAGTGAAGCGGTCGGGGCCTGGAACACCGGGGAGCTGTTTTTT.

On this clonotype: This may come from a read error, since a much larger clone is one base off. The chain couples TRBV3-1 to TRBJ2-5; tentative D call: TRBD2 (6 bases). This CDR3 has 15 amino acids. Germline V lookup: CDR1 LGHDT, CDR2 YNNKEL (reference sequence). The CDR3 is CASNQGGRSGETQYF. DNA of the CDR3: TGTGCCAGCAACCAAGGAGGGAGGTCGGGAGAGACCCAGTACTTC.

This clonotype showed up many times. The V and J genes are TRBV24-1 and TRBJ2-2; D is possibly TRBD2 (5 bases). CDR3 length: 15 amino acids. V was clipped by 5 bases and J by 1 base, with 10 bases between them. The germline V gene encodes CDR1 KGHDR and CDR2 SFDVKD. CDR3 amino acids: CATSARTGNTGELFF. The DNA for the CDR3 is TGTGCCACCAGTGCCCGGACTGGGAACACCGGGGAGCTGTTTTTT.

This clonotype was seen ten or more times. The V gene is TRBV2, the J gene TRBJ1-5; unclear D gene. Germline-derived CDR1 and CDR2 are SNHLY and FYNNEI. The CDR3 totals 15 residues. Trimming stripped 3 bases from V and 1 base from J, with 10 bases between. The CDR3: CASSEGSTSNQPQHF. The CDR3 DNA is TGTGCCAGCAGTGAGGGGTCCACAAGCAATCAGCCCCAGCATTTT.

This clonotype has ten or more counts. The chain joins TRBV29-1 to TRBJ1-1; TRBD1 might be the D (5 bases). Germline V gene data show CDR1 as SQVTM and CDR2 as ANQGSEA. The CDR3 consists of 13 residues. V gave up 0 bases and J gave up 6 bases, with 11 bases separating them. This CDR3 reads CSVEDRGRAEAFF. The CDR3 DNA sequence: TGCAGCGTTGAAGATCGGGGGAGGGCTGAAGCTTTCTTT.

The V and J genes are TRBV20-1 and TRBJ2-2, with D possibly being TRBD1 (5 bases). The CDR3 is 14 residues long. Germline assignment: CDR1 DFQATT and CDR2 SNEGSKA (reference sequence). Trimming took 1 base from V and 3 from J, leaving 9 bases between them. This chain's CDR3 is CSARGGQYTGELFF. CDR3 DNA: TGCAGTGCTAGAGGGGGCCAATACACCGGGGAGCTGTTTTTT.

This clonotype came up many times. This sequence joins TRBV6-5 and TRBJ1-1; no definite D call. V lost 7 bases and J lost 0, with 12 bases in between. CDR3 length: 14 residues. Looked up from germline, CDR1 is MNHEY and CDR2 is SVGAGI. As DNA, the CDR3 is TGTGCCAGCATGCCACCGGGAGTGAACACTGAAGCTTTCTTT. Translated, it gives CASMPPGVNTEAFF.

This clonotype was counted many times. This sequence joins TRBV5-8 and TRBJ2-7, with D possibly being TRBD1 or TRBD2 (5 bases each). The V gene lost 4 bases and the J gene lost 2 bases, with 13 bases spanning the gap. This CDR3 contains 14 residues. Germline V gene data show CDR1 as SGHTS and CDR2 as YDEGEE. CDR3 amino acids: CASSQGTLPYEQYF. The CDR3, as DNA: TGTGCCAGCAGCCAAGGGACCCTACCCTACGAGCAGTACTTC.

Notes on this clonotype: One junction end disagrees with the germline gene, perhaps due to a read error. CDR3 in DNA: TGTGCCAGCAGTCAACGCGGGGGCTGGCTCTATGGCTACACCTTC. This gives the protein CASSQRGGWLYGYTF. The chain links TRBV10-3 to TRBJ1-2; D is perhaps TRBD1 (6 bases). This CDR3 contains 15 residues. From germline, CDR1 is ENHRY and CDR2 SYGVKD.

For this clonotype: A much larger clone lies a single base off, so this may be a read error. This chain uses TRBV24-1 with TRBJ2-7; 10 bases agree with TRBD1. The J call may be wrong; the DNA end is better matched by TRBJ2-1. The CDR3 spans 14 residues. The germline gives CDR1 KGHDR, CDR2 SFDVKD. The CDR3 coding sequence is TGTGCCAGCAGTCAATGGACAGGGGGACACGAGCAGTTCTTC. This sequence encodes CASSQWTGGHEQFF.